These T cell receptor beta chains were read from a single sample in a study of preoperative IRX-2 immunotherapy in early breast cancer. This table comes from immunoSEQ multiplex PCR, and its TCRdb copy is limited to in-frame clones, with some not included. The sample has 25,000 to 30,000 clones, over 65% seen once; the top ten hold about 3.3%. The sample here was taken from a patient treated with IRX-2 immunotherapy. Every receptor here comes from a human donor with breast cancer. CDR3s include the opening cysteine and the closing phenylalanine or tryptophan. Fields, in order: D gene, J gene, clone size, V gene, CDR3 length, CDR3 protein, CDR3 DNA. The D gene is left open where the match is weak. Not every row has a clone size; where given, it reads once, few, many or a size class.

D: TRBD1
J: TRBJ1-2
size: .
V: TRBV5-1
length: 14
CDR3: CASSLQGALDGYTF
DNA: TGCGCCAGCAGCCTTCAGGGGGCCCTTGATGGCTACACCTTC

D: TRBD1
J: TRBJ2-7
size: .
V: TRBV28
length: 15
CDR3: CASSPWTGGTYEQYF
DNA: TGTGCCAGCAGTCCCTGGACAGGGGGGACCTACGAGCAGTACTTC

D: .
J: TRBJ1-6
size: .
V: TRBV11-3
length: 14
CDR3: CASSFLGEVSPLHF
DNA: TGTGCCAGCAGCTTTCTGGGAGAAGTTTCACCCCTCCACTTT

D: TRBD1
J: TRBJ1-1
size: .
V: TRBV6-8
length: 12
CDR3: CASTDGTGTTFF
DNA: TGTGCCAGCACCGACGGGACAGGGACAACTTTCTTT

D: .
J: TRBJ1-4
size: .
V: TRBV5-1
length: 16
CDR3: CASSLGRTLSNEKLFF
DNA: TGCGCCAGCAGCCTAGGAAGGACTCTGTCTAATGAAAAACTGTTTTTT

D: TRBD1
J: TRBJ2-7
size: few
V: TRBV11-3
length: 14
CDR3: CASSLGQGRVHRHF
DNA: TGTGCCAGCAGCTTGGGACAGGGAAGGGTCCATCGCCACTTC

D: .
J: TRBJ2-1
size: once
V: TRBV11-3
length: 18
CDR3: CASSSNGGRPSSYNEQFF
DNA: TGTGCCAGCAGCTCGAACGGGGGCCGCCCCAGCTCCTACAATGAGCAGTTCTTC

D: .
J: TRBJ2-7
size: .
V: TRBV6-8
length: 14
CDR3: CASISSTARYEQYF
DNA: TGTGCCAGCATCAGCTCGACAGCGCGCTACGAGCAGTACTTC

D: .
J: TRBJ1-5
size: .
V: TRBV11-3
length: 15
CDR3: CASSLEPSGAQPQHF
DNA: TGTGCCAGCAGCTTAGAACCATCAGGGGCCCAGCCCCAGCATTTT

D: TRBD1
J: TRBJ1-2
size: .
V: TRBV29-1
length: 14
CDR3: CSVLPGTGGYGYTF
DNA: TGCAGCGTCCTCCCGGGGACAGGGGGCTATGGCTACACCTTC

D: .
J: TRBJ1-1
size: .
V: TRBV7-5
length: 16
CDR3: CASSTRAGGSNTEAFF
DNA: TGTGCCAGCAGCACCCGGGCGGGGGGCTCGAACACTGAAGCTTTCTTT

D: .
J: TRBJ1-1
size: few
V: TRBV7-1
length: 13
CDR3: CASTFRDSTEAFF
DNA: TGTGCCAGCACCTTCAGGGATTCGACTGAAGCTTTCTTT

D: .
J: TRBJ2-7
size: .
V: TRBV1
length: 14
CDR3: CASSQDDGAYEQYF
DNA: TGCGCCAGCAGCCAAGACGACGGAGCCTACGAGCAGTACTTC

D: .
J: TRBJ1-1
size: once
V: TRBV19
length: 13
CDR3: CASSILLGTEAFF
DNA: TGTGCCAGTAGTATTTTGCTGGGGACTGAAGCTTTCTTT

D: .
J: TRBJ1-5
size: .
V: TRBV6-8
length: 15
CDR3: CASSSTEGRGQPQHF
DNA: TGTGCCAGCAGTTCCACAGAAGGGCGAGGTCAGCCCCAGCATTTT

D: .
J: TRBJ1-5
size: .
V: TRBV6-8
length: 12
CDR3: CASSYQNQPQHF
DNA: TGTGCCAGCAGTTACCAAAATCAGCCCCAGCATTTT

D: TRBD2
J: TRBJ2-3
size: .
V: TRBV11-3
length: 14
CDR3: CASSGHGRTDTQYF
DNA: TGTGCCAGCAGCGGGCACGGGAGGACAGATACGCAGTATTTT

D: .
J: TRBJ1-1
size: .
V: TRBV11-3
length: 14
CDR3: CASSLDLGVTEAFF
DNA: TGTGCCAGCAGCTTGGATCTGGGGGTCACTGAAGCTTTCTTT

D: .
J: TRBJ1-5
size: .
V: TRBV18
length: 14
CDR3: CASSPGLSNQPQHF
DNA: TGTGCCAGCTCACCCGGACTGAGCAATCAGCCCCAGCATTTT

D: .
J: TRBJ1-1
size: .
V: TRBV2
length: 13
CDR3: CASRFPGSAEAFF
DNA: TGTGCCAGCAGGTTCCCAGGGAGCGCCGAAGCTTTCTTT

D: .
J: TRBJ1-1
size: .
V: TRBV7-1
length: 13
CDR3: CASSNQGTTEAFF
DNA: TGTGCCAGCAGCAACCAGGGGACGACTGAAGCTTTCTTT

D: .
J: TRBJ1-5
size: .
V: TRBV6-8
length: 14
CDR3: CAIGDNYSNQPQHF
DNA: TGTGCCATCGGCGATAATTATAGCAATCAGCCCCAGCATTTT

D: .
J: TRBJ1-3
size: .
V: TRBV28
length: 13
CDR3: CASRRFSGNTIYF
DNA: TGTGCCAGCAGAAGGTTCTCTGGAAACACCATATATTTT

D: .
J: TRBJ2-3
size: .
V: TRBV7-5
length: 14
CDR3: CASSKAASTDTQYF
DNA: TGTGCCAGCAGCAAAGCGGCCTCCACAGATACGCAGTATTTT

D: .
J: TRBJ2-6
size: .
V: TRBV8-2
length: 20
CDR3: CASSSPLRQGGALGANVLTF
DNA: TGTGCCAGCAGTTCCCCCCTTAGACAGGGTGGCGCTCTGGGGGCCAACGTCCTGACTTTC

D: .
J: TRBJ1-2
size: .
V: TRBV28
length: 14
CDR3: CATRFSASRYGYTF
DNA: TGTGCCACCCGTTTCTCCGCCTCGCGCTACGGCTACACCTTC

D: TRBD1
J: TRBJ1-3
size: .
V: TRBV11-3
length: 15
CDR3: CASSFGTGVGNTIYF
DNA: TGTGCCAGCAGCTTTGGGACAGGGGTTGGAAACACCATATATTTT

D: TRBD1
J: TRBJ1-2
size: medium-sized
V: TRBV11-3
length: 15
CDR3: CASSLGGQGPIGYTF
DNA: TGTGCCAGCAGCTTAGGGGGACAGGGGCCCATAGGCTACACCTTC

D: .
J: TRBJ2-7
size: .
V: TRBV6-8
length: 12
CDR3: CASGIWRYEQYF
DNA: TGTGCATCCGGGATATGGAGGTACGAGCAGTACTTC

D: .
J: TRBJ1-5
size: .
V: TRBV18
length: 16
CDR3: CASSSPGWYGNQPQHF
DNA: TGTGCCAGCTCAAGCCCAGGGTGGTACGGCAATCAGCCCCAGCATTTT

D: TRBD2
J: TRBJ2-7
size: .
V: TRBV7-1
length: 15
CDR3: CASSLELAEANEQYF
DNA: TGTGCCAGCAGCTTAGAACTAGCGGAGGCGAACGAGCAGTACTTC

D: .
J: TRBJ2-3
size: few
V: TRBV11-3
length: 15
CDR3: CASSLTSQVTDTQYF
DNA: TGTGCCAGCAGCTTAACTAGCCAGGTGACAGATACGCAGTATTTT

D: TRBD1
J: TRBJ1-5
size: .
V: TRBV18
length: 16
CDR3: CASSPSTGDSNQPQHF
DNA: TGTGCCAGCTCACCATCGACAGGGGATAGCAATCAGCCCCAGCATTTT

D: TRBD2
J: TRBJ2-2
size: few
V: TRBV11-3
length: 18
CDR3: CASSPRTSGRRPPGELFF
DNA: TGTGCCAGCAGCCCGAGGACTAGCGGGAGGCGCCCCCCCGGGGAGCTGTTTTTT

D: .
J: TRBJ1-1
size: .
V: TRBV7-6
length: 16
CDR3: CASSLVFTVALPEAFF
DNA: TGTGCCAGCAGCTTAGTGTTTACAGTTGCCTTACCTGAAGCTTTCTTT

D: .
J: TRBJ2-7
size: .
V: TRBV6-8
length: 16
CDR3: CASSEPGHLKLYEQYF
DNA: TGTGCCAGCAGTGAGCCGGGACATCTTAAACTCTACGAGCAGTACTTC

D: .
J: TRBJ2-5
size: .
V: TRBV30
length: 11
CDR3: CASSRKETQYF
DNA: TGTGCCTCCTCACGAAAAGAGACCCAGTACTTC

D: .
J: TRBJ1-5
size: once
V: TRBV19
length: 16
CDR3: CASSIGPGRGDQPQHF
DNA: TGTGCCAGTAGTATCGGGCCAGGACGAGGAGATCAGCCCCAGCATTTT

D: .
J: TRBJ2-1
size: .
V: TRBV19
length: 11
CDR3: CASIRANEQFF
DNA: TGTGCCAGTATCCGGGCAAATGAGCAGTTCTTC

D: .
J: TRBJ2-1
size: .
V: TRBV11-3
length: 15
CDR3: CASSLSAVPLDEQFF
DNA: TGTGCCAGCAGCTTAAGCGCTGTTCCCCTAGATGAGCAGTTCTTC

D: .
J: TRBJ2-2
size: .
V: TRBV11-3
length: 15
CDR3: CASSYGTQIGGELFF
DNA: TGTGCCAGCAGCTACGGGACTCAAATAGGCGGGGAGCTGTTTTTT

D: .
J: TRBJ2-4
size: .
V: TRBV6-8
length: 12
CDR3: CASSSSRNIQYF
DNA: .

D: .
J: TRBJ1-1
size: .
V: TRBV11-3
length: 14
CDR3: CASSLTVLGTEAFF
DNA: TGTGCCAGCAGCTTAACGGTCTTGGGCACTGAAGCTTTCTTT

D: .
J: TRBJ2-1
size: .
V: TRBV6-8
length: 14
CDR3: CASSAPIAPNEQFF
DNA: TGTGCCAGCAGTGCGCCTATAGCCCCCAATGAGCAGTTCTTC

D: TRBD2
J: TRBJ2-7
size: .
V: TRBV6-8
length: 16
CDR3: CATEGRGGKKVDEQYF
DNA: TGTGCCACTGAAGGACGGGGGGGCAAAAAGGTAGACGAGCAGTACTTC

D: TRBD2
J: TRBJ2-2
size: .
V: TRBV11-3
length: 18
CDR3: CASSLPLAGVGDTGELFF
DNA: TGTGCCAGCAGCTTACCCCTAGCGGGAGTTGGTGACACCGGGGAGCTGTTTTTT

D: .
J: TRBJ1-1
size: .
V: TRBV11-3
length: 14
CDR3: CASSWSTGNTEAFF
DNA: TGTGCCAGCAGCTGGTCCACAGGGAACACTGAAGCTTTCTTT

D: .
J: TRBJ1-5
size: .
V: TRBV6-8
length: 17
CDR3: CASRTPRDPGGHQPQHF
DNA: TGTGCCAGCAGGACACCGCGCGACCCGGGGGGTCATCAGCCCCAGCATTTT

D: TRBD1
J: TRBJ1-1
size: .
V: TRBV6-8
length: 12
CDR3: CATRQGNTEAFF
DNA: TGTGCCACCCGACAGGGGAACACTGAAGCTTTCTTT

D: .
J: TRBJ2-1
size: .
V: TRBV7-2
length: 14
CDR3: CASSLTPEGHEQFF
DNA: TGTGCCAGCAGCTTGACTCCCGAAGGTCATGAGCAGTTCTTC

D: .
J: TRBJ2-2
size: .
V: TRBV28
length: 12
CDR3: CASRGRAGELFF
DNA: TGTGCCAGCCGGGGCAGGGCCGGGGAGCTGTTTTTT

D: .
J: TRBJ2-6
size: .
V: TRBV12-5
length: 13
CDR3: CASGPSGANVLTF
DNA: TGTGCTAGTGGTCCCTCAGGGGCCAACGTCCTGACTTTC

D: TRBD2
J: TRBJ2-2
size: few
V: TRBV11-3
length: 18
CDR3: CASATRGGAGVYTGELFF
DNA: TGTGCCAGCGCGACCCGCGGGGGGGCCGGTGTCTACACCGGGGAGCTGTTTTTT

D: .
J: TRBJ1-2
size: .
V: TRBV15
length: 14
CDR3: CATSRDRADYGYTF
DNA: TGTGCCACCAGCAGAGATCGGGCAGACTATGGCTACACCTTC

D: TRBD1
J: TRBJ1-1
size: .
V: TRBV14
length: 20
CDR3: CASSQDSWLADRGQDTEAFF
DNA: TGTGCCAGCAGCCAAGATTCGTGGTTGGCGGACAGGGGGCAAGACACTGAAGCTTTCTTT

D: .
J: TRBJ2-3
size: .
V: TRBV7-7
length: 14
CDR3: CASNLLGRTDTQYF
DNA: TGTGCCAGCAACTTACTGGGGCGCACAGATACGCAGTATTTT

D: TRBD1
J: TRBJ1-6
size: .
V: TRBV18
length: 17
CDR3: CASSPFPGGGYNSPLHF
DNA: TGTGCCAGCTCACCCTTTCCAGGGGGAGGCTATAATTCACCCCTCCACTTT

D: .
J: TRBJ2-1
size: .
V: TRBV12-2
length: 14
CDR3: CAIPAGGHYNEQFF
DNA: TGTGCCATCCCAGCGGGAGGGCACTACAATGAGCAGTTCTTC